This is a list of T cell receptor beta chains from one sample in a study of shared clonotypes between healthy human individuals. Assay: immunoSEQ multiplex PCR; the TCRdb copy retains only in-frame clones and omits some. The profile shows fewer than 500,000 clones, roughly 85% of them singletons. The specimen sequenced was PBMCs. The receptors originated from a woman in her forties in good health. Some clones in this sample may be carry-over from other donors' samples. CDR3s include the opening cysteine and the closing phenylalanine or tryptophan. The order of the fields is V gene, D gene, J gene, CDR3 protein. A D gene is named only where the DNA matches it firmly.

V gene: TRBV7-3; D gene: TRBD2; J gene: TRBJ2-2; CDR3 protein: CASSLTNPSGRGAGELFF
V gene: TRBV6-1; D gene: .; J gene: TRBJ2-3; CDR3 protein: CASSEGEAPDADTQYF
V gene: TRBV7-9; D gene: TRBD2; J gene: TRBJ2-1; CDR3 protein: CASSLPLAGGRSFF
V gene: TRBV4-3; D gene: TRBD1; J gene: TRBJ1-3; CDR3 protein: CASSQGGQGFSGNTIYF
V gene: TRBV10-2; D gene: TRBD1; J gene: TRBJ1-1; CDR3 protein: CASSESTPGQGASAFF
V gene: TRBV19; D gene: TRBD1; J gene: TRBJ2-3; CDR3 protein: CASSRTGTDTQYF
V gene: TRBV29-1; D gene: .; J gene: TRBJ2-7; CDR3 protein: CSVGLALSEQYF
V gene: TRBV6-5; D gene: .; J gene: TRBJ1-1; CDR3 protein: CASSYGTEAFF
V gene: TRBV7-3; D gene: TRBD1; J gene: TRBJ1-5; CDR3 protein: CASSWNRGPNQPQHF
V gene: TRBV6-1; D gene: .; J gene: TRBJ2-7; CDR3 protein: CASSEGSPQGHEQYF
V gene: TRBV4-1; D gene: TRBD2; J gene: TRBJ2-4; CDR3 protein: CASSQDRASGNIQYF
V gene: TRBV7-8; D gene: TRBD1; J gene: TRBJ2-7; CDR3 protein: CASSPFDRGIGEQYF
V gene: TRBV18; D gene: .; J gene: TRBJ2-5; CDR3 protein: CASSPPRFRETQYF
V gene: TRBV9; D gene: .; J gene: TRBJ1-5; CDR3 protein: CASSVGFVDQPQHF
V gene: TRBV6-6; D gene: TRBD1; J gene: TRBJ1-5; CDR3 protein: CASSYGTDYGNQPQHF
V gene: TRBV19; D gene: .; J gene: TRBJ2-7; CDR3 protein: CASSTSEAGSYEQYF
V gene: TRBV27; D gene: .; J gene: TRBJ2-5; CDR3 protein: CASSRGPRETQYF
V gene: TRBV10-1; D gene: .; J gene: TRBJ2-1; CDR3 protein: CASSEGPQGPQFF